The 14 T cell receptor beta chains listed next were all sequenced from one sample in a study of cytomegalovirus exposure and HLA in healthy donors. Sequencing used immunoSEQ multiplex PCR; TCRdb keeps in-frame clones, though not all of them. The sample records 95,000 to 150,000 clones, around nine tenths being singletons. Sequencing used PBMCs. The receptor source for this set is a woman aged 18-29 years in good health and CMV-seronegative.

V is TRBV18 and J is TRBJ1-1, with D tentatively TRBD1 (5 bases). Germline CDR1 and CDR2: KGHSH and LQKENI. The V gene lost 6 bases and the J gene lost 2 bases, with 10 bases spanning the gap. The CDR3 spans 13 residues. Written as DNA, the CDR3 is TGTGCCAGCTCTCTAGACAGAAACACTGAAGCTTTCTTT. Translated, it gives CASSLDRNTEAFF. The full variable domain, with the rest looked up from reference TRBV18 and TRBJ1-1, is NAGVMQNPRHLVRRRGQEARLRCSPMKGHSHVYWYRQLPEEGLKFMVYLQKENIIDESGMPKERFSAEFPKEGPSILRIQQVVRGDSAAYFCASSLDRNTEAFFGQGTRLTVV.

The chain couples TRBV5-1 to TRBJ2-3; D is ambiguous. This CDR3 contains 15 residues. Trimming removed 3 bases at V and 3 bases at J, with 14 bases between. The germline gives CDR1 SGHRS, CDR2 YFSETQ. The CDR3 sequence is CASSSAVGGTDTQYF. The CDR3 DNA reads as TGCGCCAGCAGCTCGGCGGTGGGTGGGACAGATACGCAGTATTTT. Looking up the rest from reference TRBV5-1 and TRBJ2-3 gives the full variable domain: KAGVTQTPRYLIKTRGQQVTLSCSPISGHRSVSWYQQTPGQGLQFLFEYFSETQRNKGNFPGRFSGRQFSNSRSEMNVSTLELGDSALYLCASSSAVGGTDTQYFGPGTRLTVL.

CDR3 nucleotide sequence: TGTGCCAGCAGCTTACTCGCGGGAGGCCACGAGCAGTACTTC. This encodes CASSLLAGGHEQYF. J is TRBJ2-7 and V is TRBV7-6, with 8 positions matching TRBD2. Trimming at V came to 2 bases and at J to 5 bases, leaving 5 bases not matched to a gene. CDR1 SGHVS and CDR2 FNYEAQ come from the germline V gene. This CDR3 has 14 residues.

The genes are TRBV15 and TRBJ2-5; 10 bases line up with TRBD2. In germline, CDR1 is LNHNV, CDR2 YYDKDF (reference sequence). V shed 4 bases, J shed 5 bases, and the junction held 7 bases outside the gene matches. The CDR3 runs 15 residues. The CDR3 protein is CATSTGLAAGETQYF. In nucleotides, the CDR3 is TGTGCCACCAGCACCGGACTAGCGGCGGGGGAGACCCAGTACTTC.

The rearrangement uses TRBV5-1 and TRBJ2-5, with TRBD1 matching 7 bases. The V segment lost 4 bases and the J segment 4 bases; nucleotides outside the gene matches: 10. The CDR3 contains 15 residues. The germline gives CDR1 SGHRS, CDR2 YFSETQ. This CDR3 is CASSPTGVKRETQYF. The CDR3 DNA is TGCGCCAGCAGCCCTACAGGGGTTAAGCGAGAGACCCAGTACTTC.

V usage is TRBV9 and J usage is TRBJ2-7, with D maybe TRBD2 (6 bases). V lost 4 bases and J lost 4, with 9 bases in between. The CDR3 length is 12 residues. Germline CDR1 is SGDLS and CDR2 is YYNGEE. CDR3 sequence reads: CASSPRGYEQYF. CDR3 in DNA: TGTGCCAGCAGCCCACGGGGGTACGAGCAGTACTTC.

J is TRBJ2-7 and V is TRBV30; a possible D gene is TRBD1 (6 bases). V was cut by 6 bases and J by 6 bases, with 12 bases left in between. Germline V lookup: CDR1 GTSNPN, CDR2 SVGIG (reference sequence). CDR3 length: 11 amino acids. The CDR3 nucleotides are TGTGCCTGTAAAACAGGGATCGAGCAGTACTTC. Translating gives CACKTGIEQYF.

The CDR3 is CASSLKPRTSGGEETQYF. The CDR3, as DNA: TGTGCCAGCAGCTTAAAGCCCCGGACTAGCGGGGGGGAAGAGACCCAGTACTTC. V and J are TRBV7-3 and TRBJ2-5, with 15 bases fitting TRBD2. V trimming: 1 base; J trimming: 3 bases; junction bases outside the gene matches: 6. There are 18 residues in the CDR3. The germline V gene has CDR1 SGHTA and CDR2 FQGTGA.

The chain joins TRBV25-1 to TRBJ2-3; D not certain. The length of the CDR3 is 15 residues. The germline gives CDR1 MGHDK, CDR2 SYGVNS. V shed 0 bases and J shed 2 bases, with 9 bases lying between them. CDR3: CASSEYGRTTDTQYF. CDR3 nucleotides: TGTGCCAGCAGTGAATATGGCAGAACCACAGATACGCAGTATTTT.

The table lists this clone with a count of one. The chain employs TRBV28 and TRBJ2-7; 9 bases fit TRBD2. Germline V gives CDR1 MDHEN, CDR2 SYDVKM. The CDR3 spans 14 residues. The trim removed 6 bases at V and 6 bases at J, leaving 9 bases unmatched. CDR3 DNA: TGTGCCAGCAGCACCCCGGATAGCGGGGGCGAGCAGTACTTC. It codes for CASSTPDSGGEQYF. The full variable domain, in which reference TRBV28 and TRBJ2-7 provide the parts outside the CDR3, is DVKVTQSSRYLVKRTGEKVFLECVQDMDHENMFWYRQDPGLGLRLIYFSYDVKMKEKGDIPEGYSVSREKKERFSLILESASTNQTSMYLCASSTPDSGGEQYFGPGTRLTVT.

The CDR3, as DNA: TGCGCCAGCAGCCCACACAGGGATGGAGGCTATGGCTACACCTTC. Residues: CASSPHRDGGYGYTF. The chain recombines TRBV4-3 with TRBJ1-2; tentative D call: TRBD1 (6 bases). The CDR3 has 15 residues. Germline V CDR1 and CDR2: LGHNA, YSLEER. V was pared by 4 bases and J by 4 bases, with 16 bases between.

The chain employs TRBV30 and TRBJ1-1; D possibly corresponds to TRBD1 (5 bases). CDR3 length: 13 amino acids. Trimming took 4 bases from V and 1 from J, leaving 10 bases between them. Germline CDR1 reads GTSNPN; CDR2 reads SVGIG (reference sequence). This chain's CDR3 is CAWTGQTNTEAFF. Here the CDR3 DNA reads TGTGCCTGGACTGGACAAACGAACACTGAAGCTTTCTTT.

CDR3 DNA sequence: TGTGCCAGCAGCTACGGTTGGAACACTGAAGCTTTCTTT. Translating it yields CASSYGWNTEAFF. The chain recombines TRBV13 with TRBJ1-1; D gene ambiguous. Looked up from germline, CDR1 is PRHDT and CDR2 is FYEKMQ (reference sequence). The length of the CDR3 is 13 residues. The ends were cut back, 4 bases at V and 1 base at J, with 7 bases in the middle.

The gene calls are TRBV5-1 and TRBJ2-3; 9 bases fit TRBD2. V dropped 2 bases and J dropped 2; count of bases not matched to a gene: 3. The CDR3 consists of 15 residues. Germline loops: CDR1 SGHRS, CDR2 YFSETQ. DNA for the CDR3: TGCGCCAGCAGCTTTAGCGGGAGACCCACAGATACGCAGTATTTT. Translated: CASSFSGRPTDTQYF.